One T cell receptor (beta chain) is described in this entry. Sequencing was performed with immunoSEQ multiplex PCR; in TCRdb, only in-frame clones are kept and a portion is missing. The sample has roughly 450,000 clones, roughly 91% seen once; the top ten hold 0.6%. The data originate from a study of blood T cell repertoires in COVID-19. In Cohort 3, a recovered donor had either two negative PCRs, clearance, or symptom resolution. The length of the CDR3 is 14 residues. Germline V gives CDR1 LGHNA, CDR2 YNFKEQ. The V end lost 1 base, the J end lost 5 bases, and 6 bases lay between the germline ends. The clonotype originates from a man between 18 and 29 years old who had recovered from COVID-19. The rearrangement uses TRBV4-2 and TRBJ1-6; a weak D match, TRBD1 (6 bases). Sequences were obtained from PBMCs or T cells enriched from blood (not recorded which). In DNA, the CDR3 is TGTGCCAGCAGCCAAGGGACAGATAATTCACCCCTCCACTTT. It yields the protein CASSQGTDNSPLHF.